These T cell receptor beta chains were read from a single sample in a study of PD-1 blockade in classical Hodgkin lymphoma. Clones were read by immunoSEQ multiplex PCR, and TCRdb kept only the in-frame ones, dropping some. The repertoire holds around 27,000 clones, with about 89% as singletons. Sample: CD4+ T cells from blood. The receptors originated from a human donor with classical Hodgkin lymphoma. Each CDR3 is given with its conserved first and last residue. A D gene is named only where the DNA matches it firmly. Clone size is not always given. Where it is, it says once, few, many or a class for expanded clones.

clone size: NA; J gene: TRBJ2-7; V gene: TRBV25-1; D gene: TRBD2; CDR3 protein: CASSAGGGGSYEQYF; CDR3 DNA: TGTGCCAGCAGTGCGGGAGGGGGGGGCTCCTACGAGCAGTACTTC
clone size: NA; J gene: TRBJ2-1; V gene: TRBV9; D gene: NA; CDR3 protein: CASSVGLGRGSGNEQFF; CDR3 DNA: TGTGCCAGCAGCGTAGGTCTGGGTAGAGGGAGTGGCAATGAGCAGTTCTTC
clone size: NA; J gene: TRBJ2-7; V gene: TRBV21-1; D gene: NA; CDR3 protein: CASSKRGHSQLLAGGTYEQYF; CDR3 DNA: TGTGCCAGCAGCAAAAGGGGCCACTCCCAGCTACTAGCGGGAGGGACCTACGAGCAGTACTTC
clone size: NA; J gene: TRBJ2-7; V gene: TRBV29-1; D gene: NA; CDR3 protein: CSVVYPGAREQYF; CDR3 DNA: TGCAGCGTTGTTTACCCGGGGGCGCGAGAGCAGTACTTC
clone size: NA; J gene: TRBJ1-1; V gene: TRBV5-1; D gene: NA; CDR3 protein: CASSYGGRLDTEAFF; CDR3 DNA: TGCGCCAGCAGCTATGGAGGGAGATTGGACACTGAGGCTTTCTTT
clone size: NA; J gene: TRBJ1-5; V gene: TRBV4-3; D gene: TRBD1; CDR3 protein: CASSQDLRRTGIQPQHF; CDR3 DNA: TGCGCCAGCAGCCAAGATCTTCGTAGGACAGGGATTCAGCCCCAGCATTTT
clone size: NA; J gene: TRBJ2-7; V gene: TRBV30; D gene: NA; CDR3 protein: CAYTEQLGGFYEQYF; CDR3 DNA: TGTGCCTACACTGAACAACTAGGGGGATTCTACGAGCAGTACTTC
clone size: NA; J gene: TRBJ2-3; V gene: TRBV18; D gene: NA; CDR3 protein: CASSLTRDTQYF; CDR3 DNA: TGTGCCAGCTCCCTTACTCGAGATACGCAGTATTTT
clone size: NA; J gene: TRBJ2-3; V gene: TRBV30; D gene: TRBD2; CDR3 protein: CAWSVSGRLPDTQYF; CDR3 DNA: TGTGCCTGGAGTGTTAGCGGGAGACTCCCAGATACGCAGTATTTT
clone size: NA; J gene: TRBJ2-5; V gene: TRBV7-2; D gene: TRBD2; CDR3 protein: CASRSLAGSETQYF; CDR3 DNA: TGTGCCAGCAGGTCACTAGCGGGAAGTGAGACCCAGTACTTC
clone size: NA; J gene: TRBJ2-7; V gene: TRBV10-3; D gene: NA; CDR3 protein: CAISGQGYEQYF; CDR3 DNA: TGTGCCATCAGTGGGCAGGGGTACGAGCAGTACTTC
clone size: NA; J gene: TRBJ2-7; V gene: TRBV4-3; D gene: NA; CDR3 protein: CASSRYAAASYEQYF; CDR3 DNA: TGCGCCAGCAGCCGGTACGCTGCAGCCTCCTACGAGCAGTACTTC
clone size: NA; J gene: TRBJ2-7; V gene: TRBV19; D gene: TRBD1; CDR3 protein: CASSSRDSTYEQYF; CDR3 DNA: TGTGCCAGTAGTAGCCGGGACAGCACCTACGAGCAGTACTTC
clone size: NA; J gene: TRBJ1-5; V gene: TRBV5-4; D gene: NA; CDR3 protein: CASSSDPLGQPQHF; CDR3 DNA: TGTGCCAGCAGCTCGGATCCCTTAGGTCAGCCCCAGCATTTT
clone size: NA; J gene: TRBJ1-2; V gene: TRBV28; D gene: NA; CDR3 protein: CASSRTGYYGYTF; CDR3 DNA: TGTGCCAGCAGCCGTACAGGTTACTATGGCTACACCTTC
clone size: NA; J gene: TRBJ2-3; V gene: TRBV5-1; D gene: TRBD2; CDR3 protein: CASSASRGVGTDTQYF; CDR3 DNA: TGCGCCAGCAGCGCGTCCCGGGGGGTAGGGACAGATACGCAGTATTTT
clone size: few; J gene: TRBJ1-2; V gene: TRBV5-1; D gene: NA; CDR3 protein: CASSLVATNYGYTF; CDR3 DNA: TGCGCCAGCAGCTTGGTTGCCACCAACTATGGCTACACCTTC
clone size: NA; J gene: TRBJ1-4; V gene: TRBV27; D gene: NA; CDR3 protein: CASSPTYPGNVFEKLFF; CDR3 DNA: TGTGCCAGCAGTCCGACCTACCCAGGGAACGTGTTTGAAAAACTGTTTTTT
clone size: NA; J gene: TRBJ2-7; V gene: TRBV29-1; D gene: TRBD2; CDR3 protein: CSVAVAGGAEQYF; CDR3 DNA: TGCAGCGTTGCGGTAGCGGGAGGGGCCGAGCAGTACTTC
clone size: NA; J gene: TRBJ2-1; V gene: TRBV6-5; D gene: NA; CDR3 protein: CASRKPPNNEQFF; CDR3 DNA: TGTGCCAGCAGAAAACCGCCAAACAATGAGCAGTTCTTC
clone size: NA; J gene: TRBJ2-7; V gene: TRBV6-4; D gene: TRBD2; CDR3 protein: CASSDSNLRGDEQYF; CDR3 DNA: TGTGCCAGCAGTGACTCGAATCTTCGGGGGGACGAGCAGTACTTC
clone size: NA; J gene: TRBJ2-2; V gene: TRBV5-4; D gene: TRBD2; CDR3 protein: CASSRPGLAGITGELFF; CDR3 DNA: TGTGCCAGCAGCAGACCGGGACTAGCGGGGATCACCGGGGAGCTGTTTTTT
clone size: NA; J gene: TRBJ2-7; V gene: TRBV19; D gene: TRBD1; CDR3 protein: CASNRGTGYEQYF; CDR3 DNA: TGTGCCAGTAACAGGGGGACTGGCTACGAGCAGTACTTC
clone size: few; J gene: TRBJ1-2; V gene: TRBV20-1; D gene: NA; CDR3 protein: CSARYRVGYTF; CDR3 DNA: TGCAGTGCTCGTTACAGGGTTGGCTACACCTTC
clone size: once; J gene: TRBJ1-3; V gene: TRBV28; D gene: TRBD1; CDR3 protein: CASKNYRGTALPGNTIYF; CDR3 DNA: TGTGCCAGCAAGAACTACAGGGGTACGGCGTTACCTGGAAACACCATATATTTT
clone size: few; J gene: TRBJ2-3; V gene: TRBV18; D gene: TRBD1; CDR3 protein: CASSSDRAGDTQYF; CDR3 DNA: TGTGCCAGCTCATCCGACAGGGCTGGGGATACGCAGTATTTT
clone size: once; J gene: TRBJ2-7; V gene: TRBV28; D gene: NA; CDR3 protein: CASQFNDRISEQYF; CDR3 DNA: TGTGCCAGCCAGTTTAATGACAGGATCTCCGAGCAGTACTTC
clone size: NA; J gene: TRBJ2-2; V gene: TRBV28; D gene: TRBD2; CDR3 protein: CASGTSGANTGELFF; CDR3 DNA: TGTGCCAGCGGGACTAGCGGGGCGAACACCGGGGAGCTGTTTTTT
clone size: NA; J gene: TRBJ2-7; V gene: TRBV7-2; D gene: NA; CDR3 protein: CASSLVGSGDEQYF; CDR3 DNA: TGTGCCAGCAGCTTAGTCGGGAGCGGCGACGAGCAGTACTTC
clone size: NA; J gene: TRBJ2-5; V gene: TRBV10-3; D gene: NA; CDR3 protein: CAISAVRETQYF; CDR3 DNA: TGTGCCATCAGTGCTGTCCGAGAGACCCAGTACTTC
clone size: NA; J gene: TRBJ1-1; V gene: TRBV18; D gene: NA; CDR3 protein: CASSPLTGQGLNTEAFF; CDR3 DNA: TGTGCCAGCTCACCTCTTACGGGACAAGGGTTGAACACTGAAGCTTTCTTT
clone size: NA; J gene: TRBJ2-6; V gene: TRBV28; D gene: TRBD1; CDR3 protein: CASRPPGQLVTGANVLTF; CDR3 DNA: TGTGCCAGCAGACCTCCGGGACAGCTAGTCACTGGGGCCAACGTCCTGACTTTC
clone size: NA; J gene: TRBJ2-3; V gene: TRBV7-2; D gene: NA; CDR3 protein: CASSFSTGSDTQYF; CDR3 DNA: TGTGCCAGCAGCTTCTCGACGGGGTCAGATACGCAGTATTTT
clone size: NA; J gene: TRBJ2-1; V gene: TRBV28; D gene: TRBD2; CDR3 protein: CASSSTSDTYNEQFF; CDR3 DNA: TGTGCCAGCAGTTCGACTAGCGATACCTACAATGAGCAGTTCTTC
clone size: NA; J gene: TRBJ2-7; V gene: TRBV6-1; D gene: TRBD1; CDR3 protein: CASSATGGAYEQYF; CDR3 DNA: TGTGCCAGCAGTGCCACAGGGGGCGCGTACGAGCAGTACTTC
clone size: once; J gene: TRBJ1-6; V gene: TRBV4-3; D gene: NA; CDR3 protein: CASSRDGTTSSPLHF; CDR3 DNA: TGCGCCAGCAGCCGGGACGGGACAACGAGTTCACCCCTCCACTTT
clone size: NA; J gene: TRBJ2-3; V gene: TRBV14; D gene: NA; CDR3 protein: CASSRVGPSVTDTQYF; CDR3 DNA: TGTGCCAGCAGCCGAGTGGGGCCTTCTGTAACAGATACGCAGTATTTT
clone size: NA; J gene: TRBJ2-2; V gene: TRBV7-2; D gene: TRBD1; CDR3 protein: CASSSRTGGTGELFF; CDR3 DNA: TGTGCCAGCAGCTCCCGGACAGGTGGTACCGGGGAGCTGTTTTTT
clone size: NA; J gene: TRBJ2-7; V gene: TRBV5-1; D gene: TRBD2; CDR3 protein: CASRTSGTYEQYF; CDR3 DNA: TGCGCCAGCAGGACTAGCGGGACCTACGAGCAGTACTTC
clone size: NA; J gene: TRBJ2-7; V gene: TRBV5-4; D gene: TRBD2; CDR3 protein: CASRSGTSVLYEQYF; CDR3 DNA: TGTGCCAGCAGGTCCGGGACTAGTGTGCTCTACGAGCAGTACTTC
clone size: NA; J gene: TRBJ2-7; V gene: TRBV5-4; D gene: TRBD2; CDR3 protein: CASSLSLAGVSEQYF; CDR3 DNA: TGTGCCAGCAGCTTGTCCCTAGCGGGAGTGAGCGAGCAGTACTTC
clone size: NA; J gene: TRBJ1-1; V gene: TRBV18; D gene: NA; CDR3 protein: CASSPGGNTEAFF; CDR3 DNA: TGTGCCAGCTCACCCGGGGGGAACACTGAAGCTTTCTTT
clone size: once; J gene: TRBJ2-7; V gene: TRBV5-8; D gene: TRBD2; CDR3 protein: CASSLRSAGVVYEQYF; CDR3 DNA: TGTGCCAGCAGCTTGAGGTCAGCGGGAGTTGTCTACGAGCAGTACTTC
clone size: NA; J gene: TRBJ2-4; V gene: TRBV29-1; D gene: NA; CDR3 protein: CSVSRDGSVQNIQYF; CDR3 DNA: TGCAGCGTATCCCGGGACGGATCAGTTCAAAACATTCAGTACTTC
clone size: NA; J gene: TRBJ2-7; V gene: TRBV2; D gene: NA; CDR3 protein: CASRATESYEQYF; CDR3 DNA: TGTGCCAGCAGGGCGACGGAGTCCTACGAGCAGTACTTC
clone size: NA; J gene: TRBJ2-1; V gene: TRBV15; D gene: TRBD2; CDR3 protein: CATSRDLREEQFF; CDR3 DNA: TGTGCCACCAGCAGAGATTTGCGGGAGGAGCAGTTCTTC
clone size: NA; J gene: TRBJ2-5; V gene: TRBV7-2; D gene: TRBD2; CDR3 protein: CASSLRASGQETQYF; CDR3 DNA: TGTGCCAGCAGCTTAAGGGCTAGCGGACAAGAGACCCAGTACTTC
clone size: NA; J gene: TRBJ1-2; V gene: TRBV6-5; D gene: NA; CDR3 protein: CASSRTRVGLYGYTF; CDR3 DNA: TGTGCCAGCAGTCGGACGAGGGTTGGGCTCTATGGCTACACCTTC
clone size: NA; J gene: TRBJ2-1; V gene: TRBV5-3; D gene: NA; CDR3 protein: CARSLGPGPLYNEQFF; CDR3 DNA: TGTGCCAGAAGCTTGGGTCCGGGACCCCTATACAATGAGCAGTTCTTC
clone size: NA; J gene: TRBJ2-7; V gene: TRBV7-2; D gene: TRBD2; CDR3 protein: CASSLSGTSLYEQYF; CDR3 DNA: TGTGCCAGCAGCCTATCCGGGACTAGCCTCTACGAGCAGTACTTC
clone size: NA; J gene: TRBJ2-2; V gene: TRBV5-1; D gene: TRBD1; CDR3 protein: CASSLGPQGADTGELFF; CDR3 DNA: TGCGCCAGCAGCTTGGGGCCACAGGGGGCGGACACCGGGGAGCTGTTTTTT
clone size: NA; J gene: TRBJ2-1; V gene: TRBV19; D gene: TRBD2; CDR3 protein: CASSKIAGASYNEQFF; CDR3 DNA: TGTGCCAGTAGTAAGATAGCGGGAGCCTCCTACAATGAGCAGTTCTTC
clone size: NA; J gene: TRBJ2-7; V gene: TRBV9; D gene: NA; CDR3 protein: CASSVGRGAQGEQYF; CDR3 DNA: TGTGCCAGCAGCGTAGGACGTGGGGCGCAGGGCGAGCAGTACTTC
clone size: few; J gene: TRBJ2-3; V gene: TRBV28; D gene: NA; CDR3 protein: CASSSTGDTQYF; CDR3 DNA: TGTGCCAGCAGTTCCACAGGGGATACGCAGTATTTT
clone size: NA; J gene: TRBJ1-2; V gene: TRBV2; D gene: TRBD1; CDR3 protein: CASLVGQEEGYTF; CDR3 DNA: TGTGCCAGCCTCGTCGGACAGGAGGAAGGCTACACCTTC
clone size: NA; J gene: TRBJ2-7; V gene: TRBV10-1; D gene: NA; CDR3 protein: CASSSIQIDSYEQYF; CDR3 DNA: TGCGCCAGCAGTAGCATACAGATAGACTCCTACGAGCAGTACTTC
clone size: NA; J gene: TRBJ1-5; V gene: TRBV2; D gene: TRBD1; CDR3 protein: CASWTGDNQPQHF; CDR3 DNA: TGTGCCAGCTGGACAGGAGACAATCAGCCCCAGCATTTT